This record looks at one T cell receptor (beta chain) sequence and its context. Its target is not known. This sample is part of a study of T cells after yellow fever vaccination. Study-level findings and limits: Weaker, the secondary response peaked sooner, at day 5 versus 15. The booster response re-showed most primary clones: around 96% CD4, approximately 90% CD8.

The study made its TCR cDNA through 5'RACE template switching. That step introduced a universal primer site along with UMIs. TCRdb re-analysed the 5' RACE reads in MiXCR, keeping a single row per CDR3 protein. The repertoire has 340,000 or so distinct CDR3 sequences, 9.5% to 15% of them found once; the top ten carry 3.2%. Germline CDR1 DFQATT, CDR2 SNEGSKA (reference sequence). Trimming at V came to 0 bases and at J to 5 bases, leaving 7 bases not matched to a gene. This CDR3 is 15 amino acids long. The receptor's source is a man aged 18 to 35 who received the YFV17D yellow fever vaccine. Sequences were derived from CD4+ T cells sorted from PBMCs, sampled 15 days after the yellow fever booster vaccination. The chain carries TRBV20-1 and TRBJ2-5; 9 bases map to TRBD1. Written as DNA, the CDR3 is TGCAGTGCTAGAGAATGGGACAGGGCTGTCGAGACCCAGTACTTC. Translated, it gives CSAREWDRAVETQYF.